This passage covers 30 T cell receptor beta chains from one sample sequenced in a study of cytomegalovirus exposure and HLA in healthy donors. Amplification used 60 Vbeta primers and 13 Jbeta primers. The data were produced by immunoSEQ multiplex PCR, yet TCRdb's version contains in-frame clones alone and is incomplete. The table lists under 200,000 clones, over 75% of them singletons. Sequences were obtained from PBMCs. The origin of the receptors is a woman aged 45-60 years in good health and CMV-seropositive.

The chain joins TRBV7-3 to TRBJ1-2, with D possibly TRBD1 on 5 matching bases. CDR1 is SGHTA and CDR2 is FQGTGA in the germline V gene. V lost 3 bases, J lost 4 bases, and 15 bases lay in between. The CDR3 length is 15 residues. The CDR3 coding sequence is TGTGCCAGCAGCTTCTCTCAGGGCCCTGGCTATGGCTACACCTTC. Protein: CASSFSQGPGYGYTF. Drawing the rest from reference TRBV7-3 and TRBJ1-2, the complete variable domain is GAGVSQTPSNKVTEKGKYVELRCDPISGHTALYWYRQSLGQGPEFLIYFQGTGAADDSGLPNDRFFAVRPEGSVSTLKIQRTERGDSAVYLCASSFSQGPGYGYTFGSGTRLTVV.

This chain joins TRBV7-3 and TRBJ2-3; TRBD2 matches at 9 bases. V shed 0 bases and J 11 bases; nucleotides not matched to a gene: 12. The CDR3 loop spans 16 amino acids. The germline CDR1 and CDR2 sequences are SGHTA and FQGTGA. The CDR3, as DNA: TGTGCCAGCAGCTTAACCGGGACTAGCAGGGCGGGGGGGCAGTATTTT. Translated, it gives CASSLTGTSRAGGQYF.

The chain employs TRBV25-1 and TRBJ2-5, with 7 nucleotides matching TRBD2. The J call is doubtful: the DNA matches TRBJ2-7 better. CDR3 length equals 16 residues. In germline, CDR1 is MGHDK, CDR2 SYGVNS. The CDR3 sequence is CASSLGISGPTYEQYF. The CDR3 DNA is TGTGCCAGCAGTTTAGGGATTAGCGGGCCAACCTACGAGCAGTACTTC.

The chain has TRBV10-3 and TRBJ2-1; possible D gene TRBD2, 6 bases. Germline assignment: CDR1 ENHRY and CDR2 SYGVKD. The CDR3 covers 15 residues. V was cut by 4 bases and J by 3 bases, with 13 bases left in between. CDR3 DNA sequence: TGTGCCATCAGTGGTCGGGAGACCGACTACAATGAGCAGTTCTTC. It codes for CAISGRETDYNEQFF.

This sequence joins TRBV5-6 and TRBJ2-5; no clear D gene. This CDR3 contains 13 residues. V lost 4 bases to trimming and J lost 3 bases, with 10 bases between them. Germline V lookup: CDR1 SGHDT, CDR2 YYEEEE. CDR3 loop: CASSPVVEETQYF. In DNA form, the CDR3 reads TGTGCCAGCAGCCCCGTAGTGGAAGAGACCCAGTACTTC.

The rearrangement uses TRBV7-9 and TRBJ2-1; TRBD2 is a possible D gene (5 bases). The CDR3 length is 14 residues. Germline CDR1 and CDR2: SEHNR and FQNEAQ (reference sequence). Trimming removed 11 bases from V and 0 bases from J, with 14 bases in between. The CDR3 DNA sequence: TGTGCCCCAGCAGGACTCAGCTCCTACAATGAGCAGTTCTTC. Protein: CAPAGLSSYNEQFF.

The chain uses TRBV28 and TRBJ1-2, with a weak D call TRBD1 (5 bases). CDR1 and CDR2 from the germline V gene are MDHEN and SYDVKM. Deletions cut 2 bases from V and 5 bases from J, with 6 bases between. The CDR3 is 12 amino acids. The CDR3 bases are TGTGCCAGCAGTTTAGGGGGGTATGGCTACACCTTC. This gives the protein CASSLGGYGYTF.

This chain links TRBV7-6 with TRBJ2-1, with 12 positions matching TRBD2. V lost 4 bases and J lost 9; bases outside the gene matches: 7. In germline, CDR1 is SGHVS, CDR2 FNYEAQ. The CDR3 length is 15 residues. The CDR3 sequence: CASSSRLAGVGEQFF. CDR3 coding DNA: TGTGCCAGCAGCTCCCGACTAGCGGGAGTTGGTGAGCAGTTCTTC.

The V gene is TRBV7-8, the J gene TRBJ2-1; D possibly corresponds to TRBD2 (6 bases). V was trimmed by 10 bases and J by 4 bases, leaving 17 bases between them. Germline values: CDR1 SGHVS, CDR2 FQNEAQ. This CDR3 is 14 amino acids long. CDR3 sequence: CAIEFRGSYNEQFF. Written as DNA, the CDR3 is TGTGCCATCGAATTCCGGGGGAGTTACAATGAGCAGTTCTTC.

The chain has TRBV19 and TRBJ2-3; D is possibly TRBD1 (6 bases). The CDR3 is 16 residues long. Trimming stripped 5 bases from V and 4 bases from J, with 19 bases between. Germline CDR1 and CDR2: LNHDA and SQIVND (reference sequence). The CDR3 DNA reads TGTGCCAGTAGTGGAAGAAACTGGGGGCGGGCAGATACGCAGTATTTT. Translation: CASSGRNWGRADTQYF. The whole variable domain, filled in from reference TRBV19 and TRBJ2-3, reads DGGITQSPKYLFRKEGQNVTLSCEQNLNHDAMYWYRQDPGQGLRLIYYSQIVNDFQKGDIAEGYSVSREKKESFPLTVTSAQKNPTAFYLCASSGRNWGRADTQYFGPGTRLTVL.

The J gene is TRBJ2-7, the V gene TRBV21-1; no check of the table's D call, TRBD2, against the DNA was made. TRBV21-1 corresponds to a pseudogene. The CDR3 is 23 residues long. DNA for the CDR3: TGTGCCAGCAGCAAAGGAAAGGGAGTGAACACTCAGGAGCCAGCGACGTCTCACTACGAGCAGTACTTC. The encoded protein is CASSKGKGVNTQEPATSHYEQYF.

This clone was picked up a small number of times. The rearrangement uses TRBV7-2 and TRBJ2-3; D is unclear. Trimming cost V 0 bases and J 3 bases, with 4 bases left between them. Germline-derived CDR1 and CDR2 are SGHTA and FQGNSA. The CDR3 covers 13 residues. The CDR3 loop reads CASSLARTDTQYF. The CDR3 bases are TGTGCCAGCAGCTTAGCGCGAACAGATACGCAGTATTTT.

J is TRBJ2-5 and V is TRBV7-3; D unresolved. CDR1 SGHTA and CDR2 FQGTGA come from the germline V gene. The CDR3 has 14 residues. Between the trimmed V and J ends, which lost 2 bases and 2 bases, there was a span of 9 bases. Here the CDR3 DNA reads TGTGCCAGCAGCTTAGAGGCAGCTCAAGAGACCCAGTACTTC. Protein sequence: CASSLEAAQETQYF.

This clone has a handful of counts. The genes are TRBV6-4 and TRBJ2-1; 12 bases are shared with TRBD2. Germline CDR1 is MRHNA and CDR2 is SNTAGT. The CDR3 loop spans 14 amino acids. The junction had 2 bases not matched to a gene; V was cut back by 5 bases and J by 6 bases. CDR3 sequence reads: CASSRTSGANEQFF. The CDR3 DNA follows: TGTGCCAGCAGTCGGACTAGCGGGGCCAATGAGCAGTTCTTC.

The rearrangement uses TRBV9 and TRBJ1-6; maybe TRBD1 (5 bases). The CDR3 has 15 amino acids. Germline assignment: CDR1 SGDLS and CDR2 YYNGEE. Trimming took 0 bases from V and 10 from J, leaving 14 bases between them. CDR3 loop: CASSVAGREESPLHF. The CDR3 nucleotides are TGTGCCAGCAGCGTAGCCGGCAGGGAGGAGTCACCCCTCCACTTT.

The chain combines TRBV4-3 with TRBJ1-2; 9 bases are a match to TRBD1. This CDR3 region has 19 residues. The germline V gene has CDR1 LGHNA and CDR2 YSLEER. The trim removed 3 bases at V and 0 bases at J, leaving 14 bases unmatched. CDR3 amino acids: CASSHLIGQGQGSNYGYTF. CDR3 nucleotides: TGCGCCAGCAGCCACCTAATCGGACAGGGGCAGGGTTCTAACTATGGCTACACCTTC.

V and J are TRBV6-5 and TRBJ2-7, with D perhaps matching TRBD2 (6 bases). The V gene's germline CDR1 is MNHEY and CDR2 SVGAGI. The CDR3 consists of 14 residues. The germline V and J ends were trimmed by 5 bases and 2 bases, with 13 bases remaining between them. CDR3 DNA sequence: TGTGCCAGCAGTGCTTGGGAGGCAACCTACGAGCAGTACTTC. Translation gives CASSAWEATYEQYF.

This chain links TRBV2 with TRBJ2-1; D is possibly TRBD1 (5 bases). Trimming left V 0 bases short and J 7 bases short, with 16 bases between. The V gene's germline CDR1 is SNHLY and CDR2 FYNNEI. The CDR3 sequence is 16 residues long. Here the CDR3 DNA reads TGTGCCAGCAGTGAAGCGGGGCCCCAATACGGGAATGAGCAGTTCTTC. This translates into CASSEAGPQYGNEQFF.

The J gene is TRBJ2-7, the V gene TRBV29-1; 9 nucleotides line up with TRBD2. This CDR3 region has 12 residues. CDR1 SQVTM and CDR2 ANQGSEA come from the germline V gene. V lost 7 bases and J lost 5; bases outside the gene matches: 6. The CDR3: CSATGLAHEQYF. CDR3 in DNA: TGCAGCGCCACGGGACTAGCTCACGAGCAGTACTTC.

The chain combines TRBV7-2 with TRBJ1-4; D call uncertain. Germline values: CDR1 SGHTA, CDR2 FQGNSA. This CDR3 has 14 residues. The V end lost 2 bases, the J end lost 8 bases, and 12 bases lay between the germline ends. The DNA for the CDR3 is TGTGCCAGCAGCTTACGGGTCCGGCGGGAAAAACTGTTTTTT. Translating it yields CASSLRVRREKLFF.

In this sample, this clone turned up once. The CDR3 DNA sequence: TGTGCCAGCAGCGTAGTCACGGGGGAAGCTTTCTTT. This encodes CASSVVTGEAFF. This sequence joins TRBV9 and TRBJ1-1; D is ambiguous. CDR1 SGDLS and CDR2 YYNGEE come from the germline V gene. Trimming stripped 0 bases from V and 8 bases from J, with 8 bases between. The CDR3 has 12 residues. Filled out from reference TRBV9 and TRBJ1-1, the complete variable domain reads DSGVTQTPKHLITATGQRVTLRCSPRSGDLSVYWYQQSLDQGLQFLIQYYNGEERAKGNILERFSAQQFPDLHSELNLSSLELGDSALYFCASSVVTGEAFFGQGTRLTVV.

The chain is built from TRBV30 and TRBJ1-1; D is uncertain. Germline-derived CDR1 and CDR2 are GTSNPN and SVGIG (reference sequence). V was pared by 0 bases and J by 4 bases, with 9 bases between. The CDR3 spans 13 residues. Written as DNA, the CDR3 is TGTGCCTGGAGTGTAATGGCGGGCACTGAAGCTTTCTTT. This codes for CAWSVMAGTEAFF.

The sample holds a few counts of this clone. This sequence joins TRBV28 and TRBJ2-7, with 7 nucleotides matching TRBD1. Per germline, CDR1 MDHEN and CDR2 SYDVKM. The CDR3 runs to 14 residues. V dropped 4 bases and J dropped 5; count of bases not matched to a gene: 8. The CDR3 nucleotides read TGTGCCAGCAGTTCCGTAGACAGGGTCCACGAGCAGTACTTC. It encodes CASSSVDRVHEQYF.

The chain employs TRBV28 and TRBJ2-6, with 9 bases matching TRBD1. The CDR3 is made up of 17 amino acids. V was clipped by 5 bases and J by 1 base; unmatched bases: 6. Germline V gene data show CDR1 as MDHEN and CDR2 as SYDVKM. CDR3 protein: CASSPPGQGSGANVLTF. The DNA of the CDR3 is TGTGCCAGCAGTCCTCCGGGACAGGGTTCTGGGGCCAACGTCCTGACTTTC.

The rearrangement joins TRBV5-1 to TRBJ1-4, with TRBD1 matching over 10 bases. Per germline, CDR1 SGHRS and CDR2 YFSETQ. There are 16 residues in the CDR3. V lost 4 bases and J lost 5; bases outside the gene matches: 8. CDR3 nucleotide sequence: TGCGCCAGCAGCCGACGGACAGGGGGTTCAAATGAAAAACTGTTTTTT. Its translation: CASSRRTGGSNEKLFF.

J is TRBJ2-5 and V is TRBV7-2, with D tentatively TRBD2 (6 bases). From germline, CDR1 is SGHTA and CDR2 FQGNSA. Trimming cost V 5 bases and J 5 bases, with 21 bases left between them. The CDR3 consists of 16 residues. This chain's CDR3 is CASSPFGPGGRETQYF. CDR3 in DNA: TGTGCCAGCAGCCCATTCGGACCTGGAGGGCGGGAGACCCAGTACTTC.

The chain joins TRBV7-2 to TRBJ1-4; D is perhaps TRBD1 (5 bases). Germline loops: CDR1 SGHTA, CDR2 FQGNSA. Trimming left V 5 bases short and J 3 bases short, with 13 bases between. The CDR3 extends over 15 amino acids. The CDR3 here is CASSPPGGANEKLFF. The CDR3 DNA is TGTGCCAGCAGCCCGCCGGGGGGGGCTAATGAAAAACTGTTTTTT. Filled out from reference TRBV7-2 and TRBJ1-4, the complete variable domain reads GAGVSQSPSNKVTEKGKDVELRCDPISGHTALYWYRQSLGQGLEFLIYFQGNSAPDKSGLPSDRFSAERTGGSVSTLTIQRTQQEDSAVYLCASSPPGGANEKLFFGSGTQLSVL.

Only a few counts were recorded for this clone. J is TRBJ2-2 and V is TRBV15, with 10 bases aligning to TRBD1. The germline CDR1 and CDR2 sequences are LNHNV and YYDKDF (reference sequence). Trimming at V came to 4 bases and at J to 0 bases, leaving 17 bases not matched to a gene. The CDR3 extends over 21 amino acids. CDR3 nucleotide sequence: TGTGCCACCAGCAAACAACCCAAACCGGGACAGGGGTACGCGAACACCGGGGAGCTGTTTTTT. It codes for CATSKQPKPGQGYANTGELFF.

This clone was seen a few times. The V and J genes are TRBV7-9 and TRBJ2-3; 7 nucleotides match TRBD2. Looked up from germline, CDR1 is SEHNR and CDR2 is FQNEAQ (reference sequence). V lost 5 bases and J lost 0; bases outside the gene matches: 5. CDR3 length: 15 residues. The CDR3 DNA reads TGTGCCAGCAGCATGCGGCGGGGGAGCACAGATACGCAGTATTTT. Protein sequence: CASSMRRGSTDTQYF.

This clone has a single count. The chain couples TRBV5-1 to TRBJ2-2; D is unresolved. The ends were cut back, 1 base at V and 4 bases at J, with 5 bases in the middle. The CDR3 is 13 amino acids. Germline V lookup: CDR1 SGHRS, CDR2 YFSETQ. The CDR3 protein is CASSLPGTGELFF. The CDR3, as DNA: TGCGCCAGCAGCTTGCCCGGCACCGGGGAGCTGTTTTTT.